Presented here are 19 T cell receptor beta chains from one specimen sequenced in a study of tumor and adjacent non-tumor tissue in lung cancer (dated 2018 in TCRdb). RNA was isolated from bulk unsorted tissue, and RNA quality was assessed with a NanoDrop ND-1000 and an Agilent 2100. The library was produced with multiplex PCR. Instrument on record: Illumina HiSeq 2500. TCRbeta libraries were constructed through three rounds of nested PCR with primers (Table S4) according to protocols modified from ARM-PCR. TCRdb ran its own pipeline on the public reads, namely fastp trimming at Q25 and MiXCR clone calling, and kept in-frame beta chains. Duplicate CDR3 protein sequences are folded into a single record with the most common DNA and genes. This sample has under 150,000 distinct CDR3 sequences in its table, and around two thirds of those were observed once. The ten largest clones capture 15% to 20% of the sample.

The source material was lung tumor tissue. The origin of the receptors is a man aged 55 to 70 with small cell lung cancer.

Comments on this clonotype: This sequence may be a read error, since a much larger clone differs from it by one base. CDR3 in amino acids: CSGRRVNYGYTF. The CDR3 DNA reads as TGCAGTGGGCGCCGCGTAAACTATGGCTACACCTTC. The V call is TRBV20-1, the J call TRBJ1-2; D is ambiguous. Germline V gene sequence: CDR1 DFQATT, CDR2 SNEGSKA (reference sequence). The V end lost 7 bases, the J end lost 2 bases, and 11 bases lay between the germline ends. The CDR3 has 12 residues.

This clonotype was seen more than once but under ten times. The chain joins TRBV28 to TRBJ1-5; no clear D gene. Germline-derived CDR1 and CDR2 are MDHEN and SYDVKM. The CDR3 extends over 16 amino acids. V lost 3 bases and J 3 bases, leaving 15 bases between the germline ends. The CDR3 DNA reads TGTGCCAGCAGTTTGAGTGCCGGGTCCTTCAATCAGCCCCAGCATTTT. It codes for CASSLSAGSFNQPQHF.

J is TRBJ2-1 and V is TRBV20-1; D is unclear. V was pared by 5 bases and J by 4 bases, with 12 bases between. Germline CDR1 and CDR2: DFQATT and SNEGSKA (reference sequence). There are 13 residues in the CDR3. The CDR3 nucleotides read TGCAGTGCTCCTGTATTAGGATACAATGAGCAGTTCTTC. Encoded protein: CSAPVLGYNEQFF.

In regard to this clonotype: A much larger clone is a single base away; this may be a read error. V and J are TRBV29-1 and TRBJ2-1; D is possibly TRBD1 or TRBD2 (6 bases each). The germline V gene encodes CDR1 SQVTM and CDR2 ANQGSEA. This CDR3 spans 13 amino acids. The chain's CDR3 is CSTDGGTYNVQFF. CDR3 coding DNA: TGCAGCACGGACGGGGGCACCTACAATGTGCAGTTCTTC.

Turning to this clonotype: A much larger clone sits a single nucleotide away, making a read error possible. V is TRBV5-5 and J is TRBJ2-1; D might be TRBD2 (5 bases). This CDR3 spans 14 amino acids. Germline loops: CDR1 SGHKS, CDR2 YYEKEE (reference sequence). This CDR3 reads CVSSFFGTYNEQFF. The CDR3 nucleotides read TGTGTCAGCAGCTTCTTCGGGACCTACAATGAGCAGTTCTTC.

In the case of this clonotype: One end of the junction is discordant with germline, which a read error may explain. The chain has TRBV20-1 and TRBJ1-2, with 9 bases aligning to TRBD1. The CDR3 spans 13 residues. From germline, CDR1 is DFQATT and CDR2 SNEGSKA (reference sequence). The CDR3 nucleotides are TGCAGTGCTAAACAGGGGGCTGGGCATGGCTACACTTTC. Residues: CSAKQGAGHGYTF.

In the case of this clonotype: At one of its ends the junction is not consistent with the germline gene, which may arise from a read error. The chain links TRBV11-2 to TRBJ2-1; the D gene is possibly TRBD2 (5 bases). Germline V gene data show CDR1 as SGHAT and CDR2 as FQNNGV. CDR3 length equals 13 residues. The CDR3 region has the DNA TGTGCCAGTTGCTTAAGTTGGGAGAATGAACAGTTCTTC. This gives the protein CASCLSWENEQFF.

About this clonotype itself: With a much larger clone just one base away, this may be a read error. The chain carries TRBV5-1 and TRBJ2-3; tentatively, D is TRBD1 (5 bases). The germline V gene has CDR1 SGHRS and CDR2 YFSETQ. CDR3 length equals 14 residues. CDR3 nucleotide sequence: TGCACCAGCAGCTTAGACACAGGTGGAGATACGCAGTATTTT. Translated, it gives CTSSLDTGGDTQYF.

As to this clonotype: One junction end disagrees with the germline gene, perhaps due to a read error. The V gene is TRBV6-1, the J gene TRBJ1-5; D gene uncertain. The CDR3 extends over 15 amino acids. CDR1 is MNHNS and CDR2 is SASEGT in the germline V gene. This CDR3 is CVSSEGTQWHQPQHF. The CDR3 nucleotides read TGTGTCAGCAGTGAGGGTACTCAGTGGCATCAGCCCCAGCATTTT.

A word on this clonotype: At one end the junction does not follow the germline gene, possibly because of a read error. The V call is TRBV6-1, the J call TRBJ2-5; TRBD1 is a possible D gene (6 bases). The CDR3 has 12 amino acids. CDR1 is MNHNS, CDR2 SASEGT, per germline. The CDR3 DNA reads TGTACCAGCGTCCAGGGGATAGAGACCCAGTACTTC. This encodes CTSVQGIETQYF.

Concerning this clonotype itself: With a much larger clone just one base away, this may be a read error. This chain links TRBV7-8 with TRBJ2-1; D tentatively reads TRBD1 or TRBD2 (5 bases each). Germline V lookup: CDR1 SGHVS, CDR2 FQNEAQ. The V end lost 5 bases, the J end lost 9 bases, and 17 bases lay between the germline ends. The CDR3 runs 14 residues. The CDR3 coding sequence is TGTGCCAGCAGCCCCCGAGGGGCTGTCGGTGAGCAGTTCTTC. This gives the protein CASSPRGAVGEQFF.

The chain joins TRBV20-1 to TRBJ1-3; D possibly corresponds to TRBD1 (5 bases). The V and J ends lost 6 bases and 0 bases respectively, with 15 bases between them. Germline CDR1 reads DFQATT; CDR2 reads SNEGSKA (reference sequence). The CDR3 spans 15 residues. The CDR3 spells CSARTGSSSGNTIYF. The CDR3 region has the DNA TGCAGTGCAAGAACAGGTTCAAGCTCTGGAAACACCATATATTTT.

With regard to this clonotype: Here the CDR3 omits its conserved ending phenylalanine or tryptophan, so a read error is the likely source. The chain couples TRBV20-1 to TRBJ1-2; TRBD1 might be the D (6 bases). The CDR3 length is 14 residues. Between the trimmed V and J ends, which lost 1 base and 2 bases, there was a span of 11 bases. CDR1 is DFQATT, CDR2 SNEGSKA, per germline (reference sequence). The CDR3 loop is CSARVEDRNYGYTY. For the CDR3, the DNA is TGCAGTGCTAGAGTAGAGGACAGAAACTATGGCTACACCTAC.

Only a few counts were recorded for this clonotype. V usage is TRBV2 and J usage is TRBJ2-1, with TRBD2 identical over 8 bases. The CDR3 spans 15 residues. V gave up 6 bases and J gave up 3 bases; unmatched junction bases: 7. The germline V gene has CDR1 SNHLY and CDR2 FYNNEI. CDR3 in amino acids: CASRRLAGGYNEQFF. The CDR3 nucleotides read TGTGCCAGCAGAAGGCTAGCGGGTGGCTACAATGAGCAGTTCTTC.

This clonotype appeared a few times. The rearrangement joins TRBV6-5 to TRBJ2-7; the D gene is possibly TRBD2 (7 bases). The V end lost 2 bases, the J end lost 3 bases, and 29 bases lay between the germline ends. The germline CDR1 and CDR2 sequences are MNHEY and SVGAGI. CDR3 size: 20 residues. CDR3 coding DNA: TGTGCCAGCAGTTACGCCTTTGGGGGGGACACTGGTTCTGGGAACTACGAGCAGTACTTC. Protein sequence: CASSYAFGGDTGSGNYEQYF.

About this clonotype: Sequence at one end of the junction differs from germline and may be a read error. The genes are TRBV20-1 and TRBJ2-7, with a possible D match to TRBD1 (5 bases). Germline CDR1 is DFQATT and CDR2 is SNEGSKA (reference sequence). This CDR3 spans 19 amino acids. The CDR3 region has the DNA TGCAGTACTAACCCCATCTTAGGAAATTCAAGGGGTGTTTTCTACGATCAGTACTTC. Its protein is CSTNPILGNSRGVFYDQYF.

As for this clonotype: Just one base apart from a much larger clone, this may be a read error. Here the CDR3 DNA reads TGCGCCAGCAGCCAAGATCCACAGACCATCTATGGCTACACCTTC. The encoded protein is CASSQDPQTIYGYTF. The chain employs TRBV4-1 and TRBJ1-2; no firm D call. Between the trimmed V and J ends, which lost 0 bases and 4 bases, there was a span of 12 bases. CDR1 and CDR2 (germline): MGHRA, YSYEKL. The CDR3 loop spans 15 amino acids.

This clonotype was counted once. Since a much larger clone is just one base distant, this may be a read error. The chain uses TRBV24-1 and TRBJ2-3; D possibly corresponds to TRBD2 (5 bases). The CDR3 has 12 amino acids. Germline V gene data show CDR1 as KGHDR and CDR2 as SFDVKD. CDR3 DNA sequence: TGTGCCACCAGTGAGGACTCAGATAGGCAGTATTTT. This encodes CATSEDSDRQYF.

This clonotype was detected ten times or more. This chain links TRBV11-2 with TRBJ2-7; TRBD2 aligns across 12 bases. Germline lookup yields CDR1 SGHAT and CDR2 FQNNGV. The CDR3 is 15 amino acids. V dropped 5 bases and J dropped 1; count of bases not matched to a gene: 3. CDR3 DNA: TGTGCCAGCAGCCGACTAGCGGGAGCTTCCTACGAGCAGTACGTC. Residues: CASSRLAGASYEQYV.